This T cell receptor beta chain was sequenced in a study of vaccination and CD4 T cells after COVID-19. Findings and caveats of the study: Researchers looked at relatively few convalescent patients and had no early post-infection timepoints.

Sample treatment: roughly 10-day PBMC culture with coronavirus spike peptide pools or control peptides (ViraFEST assay). Once peptide pools had expanded antigen-specific T cells, ViraFEST sequenced TCRs. On day 3 and again on day 7, fresh IL-2 medium was used to replace half the medium. The authors isolated CD4+ T cells by negative selection after nine to eleven days of culture. The Oncomine TCR Beta short-read assay sequenced DNA from cultured CD4+ T cells. TCRdb independently ran MiXCR on the PCR reads; one entry per CDR3 protein. The profile covers about 19,000 distinct CDR3 sequences, with around 55% appearing a single time and 7.5% taken by the ten largest. CDR1 MNHEY and CDR2 SMNVEV come from the germline V gene (reference sequence). V dropped 10 bases and J dropped 3 bases, with 16 bases sitting between them. This CDR3 has 14 residues. As regards this clonotype: Its specificity is not known.

The chain has TRBV27 and TRBJ1-5; D is ambiguous. The source material was CD4+ T cells from blood, cultured in vitro. The receptor's source is a human donor who had recovered from COVID-19. In DNA form, the CDR3 reads TGTGCCACCCCAAGGCGAGGAGACAATCAGCCCCAGCATTTT. Residues: CATPRRGDNQPQHF.